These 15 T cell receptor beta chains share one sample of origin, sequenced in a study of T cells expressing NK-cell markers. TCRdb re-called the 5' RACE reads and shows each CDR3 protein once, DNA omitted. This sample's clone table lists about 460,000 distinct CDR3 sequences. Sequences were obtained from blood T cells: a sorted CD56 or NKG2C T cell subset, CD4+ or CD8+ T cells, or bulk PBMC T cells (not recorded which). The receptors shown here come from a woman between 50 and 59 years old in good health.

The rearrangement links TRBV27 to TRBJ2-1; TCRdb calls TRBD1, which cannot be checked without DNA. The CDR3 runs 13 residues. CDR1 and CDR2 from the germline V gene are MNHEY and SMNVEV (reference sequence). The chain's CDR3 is CASSFGGGNEQFF.

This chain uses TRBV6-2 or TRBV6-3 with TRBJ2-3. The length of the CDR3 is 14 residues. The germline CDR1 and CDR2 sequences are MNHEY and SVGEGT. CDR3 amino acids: CASSHRRSTDTQYF.

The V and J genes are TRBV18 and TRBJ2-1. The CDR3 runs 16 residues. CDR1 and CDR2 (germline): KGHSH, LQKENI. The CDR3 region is CASSPLTGVAYNEQFF.

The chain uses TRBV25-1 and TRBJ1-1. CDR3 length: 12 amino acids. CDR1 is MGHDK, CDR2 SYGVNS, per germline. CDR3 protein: CATQSWGTEAFF.

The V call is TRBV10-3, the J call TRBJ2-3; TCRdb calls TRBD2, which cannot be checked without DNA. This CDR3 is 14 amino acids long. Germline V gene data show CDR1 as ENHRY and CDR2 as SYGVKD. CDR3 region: CAIMRQGSADTQYF.

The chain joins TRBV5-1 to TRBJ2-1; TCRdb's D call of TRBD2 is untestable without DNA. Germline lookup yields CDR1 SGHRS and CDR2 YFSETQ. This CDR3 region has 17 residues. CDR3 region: CASSKGASGSNGNEQFF.

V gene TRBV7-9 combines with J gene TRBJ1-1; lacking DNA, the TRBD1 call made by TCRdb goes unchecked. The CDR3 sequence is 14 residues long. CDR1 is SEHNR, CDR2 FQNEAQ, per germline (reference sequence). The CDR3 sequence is CASSFGDRYTEAFF. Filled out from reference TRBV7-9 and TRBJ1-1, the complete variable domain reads DTGVSQNPRHKITKRGQNVTFRCDPISEHNRLYWYRQTLGQGPEFLTYFQNEAQLEKSRLLSDRFSAERPKGSFSTLEIQRTEQGDSAMYLCASSFGDRYTEAFFGQGTRLTVV.

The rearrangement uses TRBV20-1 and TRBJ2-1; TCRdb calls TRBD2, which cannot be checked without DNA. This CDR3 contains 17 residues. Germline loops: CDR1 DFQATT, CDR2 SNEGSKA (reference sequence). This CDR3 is CSARTGTSGRSYNEQFF.

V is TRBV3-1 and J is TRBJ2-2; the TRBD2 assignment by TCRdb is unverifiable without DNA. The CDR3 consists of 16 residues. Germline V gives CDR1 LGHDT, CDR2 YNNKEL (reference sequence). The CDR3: CASSGSGWVGTGELFF.

The CDR3 loop reads CASSQEALPRTDTQYF. This chain uses TRBV14 with TRBJ2-3; with no DNA, the TCRdb D assignment of TRBD2 cannot be verified. CDR3 length equals 16 residues. Germline V lookup: CDR1 SGHDN, CDR2 FVKESK. Full variable domain (outside the CDR3, taken from reference TRBV14 and TRBJ2-3): EAGVTQFPSHSVIEKGQTVTLRCDPISGHDNLYWYRRVMGKEIKFLLHFVKESKQDESGMPNNRFLAERTGGTYSTLKVQPAELEDSGVYFCASSQEALPRTDTQYFGPGTRLTVL.

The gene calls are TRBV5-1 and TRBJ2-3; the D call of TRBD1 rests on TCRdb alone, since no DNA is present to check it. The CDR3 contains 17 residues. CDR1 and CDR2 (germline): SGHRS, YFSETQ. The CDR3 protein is CASSLGAGGYTTDTQYF.

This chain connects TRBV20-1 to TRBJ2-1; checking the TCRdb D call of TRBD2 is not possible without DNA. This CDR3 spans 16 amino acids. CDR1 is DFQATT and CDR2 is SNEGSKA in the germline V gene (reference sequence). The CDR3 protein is CSARRASAGGINEQFF.

The CDR3 here is CASSPEIGPNNYGYTF. The V gene is TRBV12-3 or TRBV12-4, the J gene TRBJ1-2; the D call of TRBD1 rests on TCRdb alone, since no DNA is present to check it. This CDR3 has 16 residues.

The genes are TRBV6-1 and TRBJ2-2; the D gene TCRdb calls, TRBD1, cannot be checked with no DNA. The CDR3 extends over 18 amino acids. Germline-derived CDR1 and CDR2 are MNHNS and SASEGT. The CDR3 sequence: CASSEARDRYASPGELFF.

The CDR3 spells CASSLDGVAGGNEQFF. The chain is built from TRBV11-3 and TRBJ2-1; TCRdb indicates TRBD2, and absent DNA this call remains unverified. Germline-derived CDR1 and CDR2 are SGHNT and YENEEA. The CDR3 extends over 16 amino acids.